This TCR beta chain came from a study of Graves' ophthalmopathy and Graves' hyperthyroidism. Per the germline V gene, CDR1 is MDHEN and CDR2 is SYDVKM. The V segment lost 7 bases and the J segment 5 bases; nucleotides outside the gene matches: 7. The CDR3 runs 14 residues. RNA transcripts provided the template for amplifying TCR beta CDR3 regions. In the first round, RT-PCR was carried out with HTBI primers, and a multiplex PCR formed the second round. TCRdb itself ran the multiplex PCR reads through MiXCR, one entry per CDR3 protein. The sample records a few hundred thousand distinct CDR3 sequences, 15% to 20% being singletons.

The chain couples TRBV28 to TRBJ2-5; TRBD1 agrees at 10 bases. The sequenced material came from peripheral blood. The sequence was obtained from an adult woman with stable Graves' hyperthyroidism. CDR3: CASNRGTGVETQYF. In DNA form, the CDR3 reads TGTGCCAGCAATAGGGGGACAGGGGTGGAGACCCAGTACTTC.